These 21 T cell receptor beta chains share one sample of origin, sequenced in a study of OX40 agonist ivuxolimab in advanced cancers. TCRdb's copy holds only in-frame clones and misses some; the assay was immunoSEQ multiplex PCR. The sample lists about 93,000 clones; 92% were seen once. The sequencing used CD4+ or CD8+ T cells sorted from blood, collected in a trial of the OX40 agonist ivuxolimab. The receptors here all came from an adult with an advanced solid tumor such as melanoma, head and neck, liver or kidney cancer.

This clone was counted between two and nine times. CDR3 sequence: CASSLMEGNSPLHF. The CDR3, as DNA: TGTGCCAGCAGCTTAATGGAGGGAAATTCACCCCTCCACTTT. This rearrangement joins TRBV7-9 to TRBJ1-6; D call uncertain. V was shortened by 2 bases and J by 7 bases, with 9 bases between the two germline ends. CDR3 length: 14 residues. CDR1 and CDR2 (germline): SEHNR, FQNEAQ (reference sequence).

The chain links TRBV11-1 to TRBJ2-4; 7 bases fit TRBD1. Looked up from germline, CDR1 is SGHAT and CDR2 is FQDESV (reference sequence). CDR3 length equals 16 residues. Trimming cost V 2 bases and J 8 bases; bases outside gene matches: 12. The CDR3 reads CASSLSALGGADIQYF. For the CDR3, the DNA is TGTGCCAGCAGCTTATCGGCCCTAGGGGGCGCGGACATTCAGTACTTC.

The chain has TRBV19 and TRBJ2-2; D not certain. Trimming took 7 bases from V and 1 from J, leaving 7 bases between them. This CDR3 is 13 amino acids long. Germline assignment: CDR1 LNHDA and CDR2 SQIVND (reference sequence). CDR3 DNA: TGTGCCAGTAACACCGTGAACACCGGGGAGCTGTTTTTT. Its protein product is CASNTVNTGELFF.

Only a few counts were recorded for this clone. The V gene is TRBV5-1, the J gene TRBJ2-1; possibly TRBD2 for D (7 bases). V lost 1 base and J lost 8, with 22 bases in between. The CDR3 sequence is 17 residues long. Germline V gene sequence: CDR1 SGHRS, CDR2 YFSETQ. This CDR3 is CASSLRGGSTTGDEQFF. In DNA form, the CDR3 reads TGCGCCAGCAGCTTGAGGGGGGGCTCAACTACGGGCGATGAGCAGTTCTTC.

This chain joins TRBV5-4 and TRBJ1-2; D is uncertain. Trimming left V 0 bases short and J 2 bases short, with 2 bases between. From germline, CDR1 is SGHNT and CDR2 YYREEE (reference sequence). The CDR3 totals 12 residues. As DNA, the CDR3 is TGTGCCAGCAGCTTGGCCAACTATGGCTACACCTTC. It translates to CASSLANYGYTF.

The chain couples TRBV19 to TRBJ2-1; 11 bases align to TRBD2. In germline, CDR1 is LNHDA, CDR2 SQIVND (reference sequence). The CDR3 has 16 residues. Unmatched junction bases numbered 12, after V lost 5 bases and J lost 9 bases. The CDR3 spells CASSSIAGGPGGEQFF. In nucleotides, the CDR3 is TGTGCCAGTAGTTCAATAGCGGGAGGGCCTGGGGGTGAGCAGTTCTTC.

This chain's CDR3 is CASSSSSGTQYF. The DNA for the CDR3 is TGTGCCAGCAGCTCCAGTTCGGGTACGCAGTATTTT. This chain connects TRBV11-1 to TRBJ2-3; no clear D gene. Germline V gives CDR1 SGHAT, CDR2 FQDESV (reference sequence). This CDR3 contains 12 residues. Trimming shortened V by 4 bases and J by 8 bases, and 10 bases separated the two germline ends.

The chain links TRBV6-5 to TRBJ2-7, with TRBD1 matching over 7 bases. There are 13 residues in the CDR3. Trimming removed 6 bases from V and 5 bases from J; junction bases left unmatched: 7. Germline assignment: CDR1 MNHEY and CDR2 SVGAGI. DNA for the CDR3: TGTGCCAGCAGCCGACAGGGCTGGAACGAGCAGTACTTC. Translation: CASSRQGWNEQYF.

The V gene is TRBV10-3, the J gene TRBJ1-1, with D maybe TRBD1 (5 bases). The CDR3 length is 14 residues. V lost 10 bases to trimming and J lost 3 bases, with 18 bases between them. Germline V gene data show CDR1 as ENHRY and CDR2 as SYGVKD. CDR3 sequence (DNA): TGTGCCAGCTCCCGTGCGGGGCGCGACACTGAAGCTTTCTTT. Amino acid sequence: CASSRAGRDTEAFF.

CDR3 sequence reads: CAWKLTGGNEQFF. CDR3 nucleotide sequence: TGTGCCTGGAAACTTACAGGGGGCAATGAGCAGTTCTTC. The chain recombines TRBV30 with TRBJ2-1; 8 nucleotides align to TRBD1. Trimming cost V 4 bases and J 6 bases; bases outside gene matches: 5. From germline, CDR1 is GTSNPN and CDR2 SVGIG (reference sequence). The CDR3 has 13 residues.

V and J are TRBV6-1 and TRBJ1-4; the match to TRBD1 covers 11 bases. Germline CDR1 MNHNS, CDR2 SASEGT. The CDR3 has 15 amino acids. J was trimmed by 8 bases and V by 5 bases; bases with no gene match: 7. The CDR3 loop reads CASSRDRGLYEKLFF. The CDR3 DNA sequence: TGTGCCAGCAGTCGGGACAGGGGGTTGTACGAAAAACTGTTTTTT.

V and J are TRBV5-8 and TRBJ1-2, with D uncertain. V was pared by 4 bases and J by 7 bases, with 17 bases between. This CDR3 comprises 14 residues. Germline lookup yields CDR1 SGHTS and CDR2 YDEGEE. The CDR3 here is CASSLAVVPGGYTF. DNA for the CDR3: TGTGCCAGCAGCCTCGCGGTCGTGCCCGGTGGCTACACCTTC.

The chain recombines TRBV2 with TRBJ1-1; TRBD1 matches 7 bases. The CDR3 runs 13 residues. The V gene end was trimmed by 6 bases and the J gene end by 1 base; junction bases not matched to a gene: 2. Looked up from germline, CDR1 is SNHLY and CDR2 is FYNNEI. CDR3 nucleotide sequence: TGTGCCAGCAGACAGGGGCCGAACACTGAAGCTTTCTTT. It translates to CASRQGPNTEAFF. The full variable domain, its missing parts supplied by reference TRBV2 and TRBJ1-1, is EPEVTQTPSHQVTQMGQEVILRCVPISNHLYFYWYRQILGQKVEFLVSFYNNEISEKSEIFDDQFSVERPDGSNFTLKIRSTKLEDSAMYFCASRQGPNTEAFFGQGTRLTVV.

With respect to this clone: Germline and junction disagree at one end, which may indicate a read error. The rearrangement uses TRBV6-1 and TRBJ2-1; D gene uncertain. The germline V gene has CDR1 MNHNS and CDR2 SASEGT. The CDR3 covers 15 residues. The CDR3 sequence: CASREGISSYNEQFF. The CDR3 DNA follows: TGTGCCAGCAGGGAAGGGATCAGCTCCTACAATGAGCAGTTCTTC.

CDR3 bases: TGTGCCAGCATGAGCACAGATACGCAGTATTTT. This translates into CASMSTDTQYF. This chain connects TRBV2 to TRBJ2-3, with no clear D. Germline lookup yields CDR1 SNHLY and CDR2 FYNNEI. Trimming removed 7 bases at V and 0 bases at J, with 2 bases between. The CDR3 runs to 11 residues.

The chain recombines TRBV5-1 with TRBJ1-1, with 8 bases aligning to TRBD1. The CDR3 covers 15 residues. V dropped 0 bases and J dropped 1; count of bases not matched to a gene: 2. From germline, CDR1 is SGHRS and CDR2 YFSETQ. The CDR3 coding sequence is TGCGCCAGCAGCTTGGGGGACAGGTGGAACACTGAAGCTTTCTTT. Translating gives CASSLGDRWNTEAFF.

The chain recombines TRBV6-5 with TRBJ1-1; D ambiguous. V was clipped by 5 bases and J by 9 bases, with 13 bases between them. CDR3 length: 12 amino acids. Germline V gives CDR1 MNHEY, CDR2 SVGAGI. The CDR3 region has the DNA TGTGCCAGCAGTGAACCGGGTCAGAAAGCTTTCTTT. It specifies CASSEPGQKAFF.

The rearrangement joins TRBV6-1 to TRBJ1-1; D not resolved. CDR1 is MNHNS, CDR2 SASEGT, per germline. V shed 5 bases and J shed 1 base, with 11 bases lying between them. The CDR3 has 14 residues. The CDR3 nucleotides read TGTGCCAGCAGTTTGTCAGCTAGGAACACTGAAGCTTTCTTT. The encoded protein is CASSLSARNTEAFF.

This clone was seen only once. CDR3 sequence (DNA): TGCGCCAGCAGCTTCGGGACAGGTGGAGATACGCAGTATTTT. Translation gives CASSFGTGGDTQYF. This chain joins TRBV5-1 and TRBJ2-3; 8 bases agree with TRBD1. Germline CDR1 SGHRS, CDR2 YFSETQ. This CDR3 has 14 residues. J gave up 5 bases and V 2 bases, and 4 bases lay outside the gene matches.

Here the CDR3 DNA reads TGTGCCTGGAGTGCCCTAGCGGGAGGTACCGGGGAGCTGTTTTTT. Protein product: CAWSALAGGTGELFF. The V and J genes are TRBV30 and TRBJ2-2, with 11 bases aligning to TRBD2. CDR3 length: 15 amino acids. Germline CDR1 is GTSNPN and CDR2 is SVGIG (reference sequence). The junction had 3 bases not matched to a gene; V was cut back by 1 base and J by 5 bases.

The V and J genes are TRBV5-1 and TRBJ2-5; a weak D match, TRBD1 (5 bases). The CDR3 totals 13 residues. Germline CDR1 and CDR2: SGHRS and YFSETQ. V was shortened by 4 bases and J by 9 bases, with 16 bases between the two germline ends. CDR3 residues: CASSQGSDGAQYF. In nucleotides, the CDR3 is TGCGCCAGCAGCCAGGGCTCCGATGGGGCCCAGTACTTC.